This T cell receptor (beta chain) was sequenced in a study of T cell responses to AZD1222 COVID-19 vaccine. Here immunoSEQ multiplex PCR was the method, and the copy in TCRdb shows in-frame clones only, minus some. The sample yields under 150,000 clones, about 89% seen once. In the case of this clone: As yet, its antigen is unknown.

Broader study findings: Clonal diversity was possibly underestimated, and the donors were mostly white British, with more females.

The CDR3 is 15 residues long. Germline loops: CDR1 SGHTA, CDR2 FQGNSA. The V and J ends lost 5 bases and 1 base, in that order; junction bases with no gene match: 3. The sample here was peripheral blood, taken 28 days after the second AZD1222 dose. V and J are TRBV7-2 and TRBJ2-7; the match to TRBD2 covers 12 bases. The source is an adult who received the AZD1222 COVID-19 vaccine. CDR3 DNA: TGTGCCAGCAGCCAAACTAGCGGGAGGTCCTACGAGCAGTACTTC. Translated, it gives CASSQTSGRSYEQYF.